This section outlines one T cell receptor beta chain sequence together with its context. Its antigen is unknown. Repertoires were generated with immunoSEQ multiplex PCR, while TCRdb's copy carries only in-frame clones and drops some. Here the sample spans 50,000 to 70,000 clones, approximately 80% being singletons. This sample is part of a study of PD-L1 blockade in urothelial cancer. About the study: Timepoints chosen for blood analysis were 3 weeks (second dose) and 6 weeks after treatment start.

CDR3 length: 15 residues. V lost 6 bases, J lost 2 bases, and 5 bases stayed unmatched. CDR1 is MDHEN, CDR2 SYDVKM, per germline. Stated time point: pretreatment peripheral blood. Urothelial carcinoma affected the patients, and it was locally advanced or metastatic. Overall study results and limits: When measured at 3 weeks, tumor-associated blood clones expanded more in durable-benefit patients.

The V gene is TRBV28, the J gene TRBJ2-5; 11 bases are shared with TRBD2. The sequencing here drew on PBMCs, taken around atezolizumab (anti-PD-L1) treatment. The sequence derives from a man between 65 and 85 years old with urothelial cancer. CDR3 in DNA: TGTGCCAGCAGGTCCCCTAGCGGGAGGCAAGAGACCCAGTACTTC. Translation gives CASRSPSGRQETQYF.